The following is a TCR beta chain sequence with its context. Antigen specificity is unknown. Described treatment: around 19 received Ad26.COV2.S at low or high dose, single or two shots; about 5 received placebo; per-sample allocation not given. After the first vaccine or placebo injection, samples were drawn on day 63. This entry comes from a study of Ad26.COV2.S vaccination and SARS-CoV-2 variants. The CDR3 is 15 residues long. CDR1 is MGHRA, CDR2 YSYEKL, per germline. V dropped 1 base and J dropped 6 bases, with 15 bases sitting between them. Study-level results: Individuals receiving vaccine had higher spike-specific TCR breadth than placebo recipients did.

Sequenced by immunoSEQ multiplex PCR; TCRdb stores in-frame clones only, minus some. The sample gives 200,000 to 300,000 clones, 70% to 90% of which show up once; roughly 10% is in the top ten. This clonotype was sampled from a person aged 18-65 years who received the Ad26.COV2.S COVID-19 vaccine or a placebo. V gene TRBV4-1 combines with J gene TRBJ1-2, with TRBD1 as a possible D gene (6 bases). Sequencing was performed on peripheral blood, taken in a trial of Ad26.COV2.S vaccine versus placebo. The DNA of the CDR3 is TGCGCCAGCAGCCAAGTCTTGGGGGGCGTGGATGGCTACACCTTC. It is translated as CASSQVLGGVDGYTF.